This TCR beta chain appears in the sequencing data of a study of cytomegalovirus exposure and HLA in healthy donors. Study outcomes and limitations: A further, later analysis showed that HLA-associated TCR beta chains (compared with equally common others) were more clonally expanded.

Primers for the PCR totalled 60 Vbeta and 13 Jbeta. Libraries were prepared by immunoSEQ multiplex PCR; TCRdb keeps only in-frame clonotypes and omits some of them. The sample holds about 130,000 clones; more than 80% are singletons and the top ten take 5.5% to 7%. There are 18 residues in the CDR3. Germline-derived CDR1 and CDR2 are SQVTM and ANQGSEA. V lost 0 bases, J lost 1 base, and 19 bases lay in between. A remark on this clone: Its antigen is currently unknown.

The sample was PBMCs. The chain links TRBV29-1 to TRBJ2-1; D might be TRBD2 (7 bases). The clonotype was recovered from a woman aged 40-49 years in good health and CMV-seropositive. CDR3 amino acids: CSVEDYDAGAKSYNEQFF. DNA for the CDR3: TGCAGCGTTGAAGATTATGACGCGGGGGCGAAGTCCTACAATGAGCAGTTCTTC.